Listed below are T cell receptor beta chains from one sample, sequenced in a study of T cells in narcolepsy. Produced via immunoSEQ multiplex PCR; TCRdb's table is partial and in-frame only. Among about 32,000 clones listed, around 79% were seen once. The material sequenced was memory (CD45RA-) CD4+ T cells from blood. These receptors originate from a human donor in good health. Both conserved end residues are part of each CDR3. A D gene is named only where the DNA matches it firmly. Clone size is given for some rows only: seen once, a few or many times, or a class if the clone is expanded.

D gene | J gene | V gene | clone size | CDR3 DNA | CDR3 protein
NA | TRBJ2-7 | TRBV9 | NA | TGTGCCAGCAGCACAAGAGCGAATCACGAGCAGTACTTC | CASSTRANHEQYF
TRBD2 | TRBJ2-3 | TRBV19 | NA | TGTGCCAGTAAGAGGATGGTCCCGGGCCGGGGGGAAGATACGCAGTATTTT | CASKRMVPGRGEDTQYF
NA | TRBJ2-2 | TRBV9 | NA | TGTGCCAGCAGCGTAGTAAGCGAATTGTCCGGGGAGCTGTTTTTT | CASSVVSELSGELFF
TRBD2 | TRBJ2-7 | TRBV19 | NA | TGTGCCAGTAGTCGCAGCTGGACTAGCGATTACGAGCAGTACTTC | CASSRSWTSDYEQYF
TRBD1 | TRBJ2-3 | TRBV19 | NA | TGTGCCAGTAAGTTCGGACAGGGATCTCCGGATACGCAGTATTTT | CASKFGQGSPDTQYF
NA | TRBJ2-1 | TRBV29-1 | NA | TGCAGCGTTGTACGTCAGGGAAAGAACAATGAGCAGTTCTTC | CSVVRQGKNNEQFF
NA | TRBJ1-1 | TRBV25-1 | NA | TGTGCCAGCAGTGAATATGGGGCTGAAGCTTTCTTT | CASSEYGAEAFF
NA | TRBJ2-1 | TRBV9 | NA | TGTGCCAGCAGCGTAAGTCAAGCGGGCTACAATGAGCAGTTCTTC | CASSVSQAGYNEQFF
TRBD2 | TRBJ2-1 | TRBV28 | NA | TGTGCCAGTCCTCCCATAGCGGGAGGAACTTACAATGAGCAGTTCTTC | CASPPIAGGTYNEQFF
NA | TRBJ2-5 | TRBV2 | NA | TGTGCCAGCAGTGAAGTTGCGCGTCAAGAGACCCAGTACTTC | CASSEVARQETQYF
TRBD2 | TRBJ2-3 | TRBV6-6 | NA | TGTGCCAGCAGTTCTAACGGACTAGAGACAGATACGCAGTATTTT | CASSSNGLETDTQYF
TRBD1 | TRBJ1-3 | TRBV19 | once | TGTGCCAGTAGTACGCCGGGAGGGACAGGGATGATACGAAACACCATATATTTT | CASSTPGGTGMIRNTIYF
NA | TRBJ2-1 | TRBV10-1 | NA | TGCGCCAGCAGTGAGACTAGCCCCTACAATGAGCAGTTCTTC | CASSETSPYNEQFF
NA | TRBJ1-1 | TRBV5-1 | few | TGCGCCAGCAGCTTGGCCTCCTCCCCTACCGCCACTGAAGCTTTCTTT | CASSLASSPTATEAFF
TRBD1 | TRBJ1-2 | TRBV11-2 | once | TGTGCCAGCAGCGATGACAGGGGTCTAGGCGGCTACACCTTC | CASSDDRGLGGYTF
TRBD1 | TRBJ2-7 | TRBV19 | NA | TGTGCCAGTAGCCACCCGGGACAGGGCGCCTACGAGCAGTACTTC | CASSHPGQGAYEQYF
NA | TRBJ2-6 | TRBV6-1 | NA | TGTGCCAGCAGTGAGGTACGGAGCTCTGGGGCCAACGTCCTGACTTTC | CASSEVRSSGANVLTF
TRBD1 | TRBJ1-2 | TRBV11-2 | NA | TGTGCCAGCAGCTCTTTGAACAGGGGGAACTATGGCTACACCTTC | CASSSLNRGNYGYTF
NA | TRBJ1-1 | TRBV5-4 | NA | TGTGCCAGCAGCTTGAACCTTGAAGCTTTCTTT | CASSLNLEAFF
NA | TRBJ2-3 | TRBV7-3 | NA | TGTGCCAGCAGCTCTATAAACACAGATACGCAGTATTTT | CASSSINTDTQYF
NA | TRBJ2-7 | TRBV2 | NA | TGTGCCAGCAGTGAATCGGGTAGCGCGTTTGGAGGCGAGCAGTACTTC | CASSESGSAFGGEQYF
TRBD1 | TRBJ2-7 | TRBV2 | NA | TGTGCCAGCAGTCAGGGGGCCTCCTACGAGCAGTACTTC | CASSQGASYEQYF
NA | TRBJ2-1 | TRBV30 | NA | TGTGCCTGGATGCGGGGTCGCTCCTACAATGAGCAGTTCTTC | CAWMRGRSYNEQFF
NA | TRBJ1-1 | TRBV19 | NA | TGTGCCGCGACCGGCCTAGGGCAGAGTGAAGCTTTCTTT | CAATGLGQSEAFF
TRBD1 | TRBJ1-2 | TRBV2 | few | TGTGCCAGCAGTGAAGCTCCGGGACAGGGAAATGGCTACACCTTC | CASSEAPGQGNGYTF
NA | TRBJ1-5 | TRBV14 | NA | TGTGCCAGCAGCCAATTTAGTTGGGGGCCCCAGCATTTT | CASSQFSWGPQHF
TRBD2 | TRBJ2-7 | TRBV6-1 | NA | TGTGCCAGCAGTACGACTAGCGGACTCGAGCAGTACTTC | CASSTTSGLEQYF
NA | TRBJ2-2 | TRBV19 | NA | TGTGCCAGTAGTCCTGGGACTGCGAACACCGGGGAGCTGTTTTTT | CASSPGTANTGELFF
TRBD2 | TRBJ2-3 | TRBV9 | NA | TGTGCCAGCAGCGCCGGGACTAGCGACAGCACAGATACGCAGTATTTT | CASSAGTSDSTDTQYF
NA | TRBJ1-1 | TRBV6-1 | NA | TGTGCCAGCAGGGGAGGGAGGGGGAACACTGAAGCTTTCTTT | CASRGGRGNTEAFF
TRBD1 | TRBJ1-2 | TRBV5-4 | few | TGTGCCAGCAGCTTGGGGACGGACAGGGTGATTAGCGGCTACACCTTC | CASSLGTDRVISGYTF
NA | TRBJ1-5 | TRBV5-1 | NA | TGCGCCAGCAGCCCCCAGCAGGGAAGAGATCAGCCCCAGCATTTT | CASSPQQGRDQPQHF
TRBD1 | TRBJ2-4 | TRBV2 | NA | TGTGCCAGCAGTGTAATTGGACAGGGATCAGCCAAAAACATTCAGTACTTC | CASSVIGQGSAKNIQYF
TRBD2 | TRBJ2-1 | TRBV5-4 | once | TGTGCCAGCAGGGGGGCTAGCGGGGCATACAATGAGCAGTTCTTC | CASRGASGAYNEQFF
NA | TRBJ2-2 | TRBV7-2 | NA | TGTGCCAGCAGCCCGTGGCGGGAGCTGTTTTTT | CASSPWRELFF
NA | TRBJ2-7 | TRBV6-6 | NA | TGTGCCAGCAGCCCAGGGCACGAGCAGTACTTC | CASSPGHEQYF
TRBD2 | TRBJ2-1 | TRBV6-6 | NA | TGTGCCAGCAGTTACTCGACTAGCGGGAGGGCCTTTGGTTGGTTCTTC | CASSYSTSGRAFGWFF
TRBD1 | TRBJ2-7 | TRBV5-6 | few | TGTGCCAGCAGCTTGGCCGGGACAGGTGACGAGCAGTACTTC | CASSLAGTGDEQYF
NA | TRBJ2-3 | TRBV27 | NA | TGTGCCAGCAGTTTGGAAAGGGGCACAGATACGCAGTATTTT | CASSLERGTDTQYF
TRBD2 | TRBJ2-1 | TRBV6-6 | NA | TGTGCCACCAAGGGACTAGCCTACAATGAGCAGTTCTTC | CATKGLAYNEQFF
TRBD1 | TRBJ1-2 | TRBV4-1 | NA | TGCGCCAGCAGCATAAGCGGGGACAGAAACTATGGCTACACCTTC | CASSISGDRNYGYTF
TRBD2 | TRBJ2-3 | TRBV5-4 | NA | TGTGCCAGCAGCCGGAAGGGCCCAGGGACTAGCGGACGACTAGATACGCAGTATTTT | CASSRKGPGTSGRLDTQYF
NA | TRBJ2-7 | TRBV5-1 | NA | TGCGCCAGCAGCCTAAGGGACCCCTCCTCCGAGCAGTACTTC | CASSLRDPSSEQYF
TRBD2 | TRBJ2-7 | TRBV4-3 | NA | TGCGCCAGCAGCCAAGCACTAGCGGGAGGGGGAGAGCAGTACTTC | CASSQALAGGGEQYF
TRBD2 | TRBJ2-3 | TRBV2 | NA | TGTGCCAGCAGTGAAGCGTCACTAGCGGGACGAGATACGCAGTATTTT | CASSEASLAGRDTQYF
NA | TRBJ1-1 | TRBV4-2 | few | TGTGCCAGCAGCCAAGGGCAGCGAAACACTGAAGCTTTCTTT | CASSQGQRNTEAFF
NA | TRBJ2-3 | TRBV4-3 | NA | TGCGCCAGCAGCCAAGCCGATACGCAGTATTTT | CASSQADTQYF
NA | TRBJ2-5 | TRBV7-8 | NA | TGTGCCAGCAGCCCCGGACCTCTCAAAGAGACCCAGTACTTC | CASSPGPLKETQYF
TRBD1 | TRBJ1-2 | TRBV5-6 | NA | TGTGCCAGCAGCCCGGACAGGAGGAACTATGGCTACACCTTC | CASSPDRRNYGYTF
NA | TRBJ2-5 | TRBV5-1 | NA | TGCGCCAGCAGCTTGGCCCCCGGACCAATCCAAGAGACCCAGTACTTC | CASSLAPGPIQETQYF
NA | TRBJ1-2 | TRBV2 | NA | TGTGCCAGCAGTGAATTGTGGCAGCTGGGCTACACCTTC | CASSELWQLGYTF
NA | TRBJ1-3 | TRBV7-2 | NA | TGTGCCAGCAGCCCTCAGCAGGGCTTTGGAAACACCATATATTTT | CASSPQQGFGNTIYF
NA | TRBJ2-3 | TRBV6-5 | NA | TGTGCCAGCAGTTTCGCGGAGGGCAATACGCAGTATTTT | CASSFAEGNTQYF